This paragraph reports one T cell receptor (beta chain). Its antigen is not identified. The sample comes from a study of cytomegalovirus exposure and HLA in healthy donors. The V gene lost 7 bases and the J gene lost 1 base, with 12 bases spanning the gap. The CDR3 has 14 amino acids. CDR1 is SEHNR, CDR2 FQNEAQ, per germline (reference sequence). General study findings and limits: Accounts indicate the classifier identified cytomegalovirus status with strong specificity and sensitivity. Among the most significant clusters, several appeared linked to common viral pathogens in a later analysis. Sequencing likely caused a cluster of highly shared sequence variants.

Amplification used 60 Vbeta primers and 13 Jbeta primers. The protocol was immunoSEQ multiplex PCR, while the TCRdb copy is restricted to in-frame clones and leaves out a portion. The table shows around 190,000 clones, with roughly 80% occurring only once. The receptor was isolated from a man between 40 and 49 years old in good health and CMV-seronegative. V gene TRBV7-9 combines with J gene TRBJ2-3, with a tentative D call TRBD2 (5 bases). Sequenced: PBMCs. The CDR3 is CASTIGSGTDTQYF. CDR3 sequence (DNA): TGTGCCAGCACCATAGGGAGCGGCACAGATACGCAGTATTTT.